This T cell receptor beta chain was profiled in a study of metastatic and nonmetastatic thyroid tumors. The CDR3 runs to 11 residues. V lost 2 bases, J lost 6 bases, and 2 bases lay in between. Germline V lookup: CDR1 SGHVS, CDR2 FQNEAQ. This clone came up many times. TCRdb recomputed clones from the PCR reads via MiXCR. The sample includes just over 70,000 clones, 18% seen only once; the top ten take around 13%. Treatment of any kind had been given to no patient before thyroid surgery. The chain couples TRBV7-8 to TRBJ2-1; no definite D call. Source material: blood. This clonotype was sampled from a female donor with papillary thyroid cancer or a benign thyroid nodule (not recorded which). Some clones in this sample may be carry-over from other donors' samples. Here the CDR3 DNA reads TGTGCCAGCAGCTTAACCAATGAGCAGTTCTTC. Its translation is CASSLTNEQFF.